The 28 T cell receptor beta chains presented below share a single source sample, sequenced in a study of blood T cell repertoires in COVID-19. Some clones are missing from TCRdb's copy, which holds only in-frame ones; the method was immunoSEQ multiplex PCR. The sample holds over 200,000 clones; roughly 80% are singletons and the top ten take about 7.4%. Sequenced: peripheral blood. These receptors all stem from a woman older than 75 with acute or convalescent COVID-19.

The sample holds a few counts of this clone. This sequence joins TRBV2 and TRBJ1-2; no reliable D call. CDR1 and CDR2 from the germline V gene are SNHLY and FYNNEI. The CDR3 has 13 residues. The V end was cut by 7 bases, the J end by 4 bases, with 13 bases between. CDR3 in amino acids: CASKPEAVYGYTF. CDR3 nucleotides: TGTGCCAGCAAACCTGAGGCAGTCTATGGCTACACCTTC.

V usage is TRBV30 and J usage is TRBJ1-1; D is uncertain. CDR1 and CDR2 from the germline V gene are GTSNPN and SVGIG (reference sequence). This CDR3 contains 12 residues. The V gene lost 5 bases and the J gene lost 4 bases, with 11 bases spanning the gap. The CDR3 DNA reads as TGTGCCTGGGCTCGGTCTTCCACTGAAGCTTTCTTT. This encodes CAWARSSTEAFF.

This rearrangement joins TRBV6-1 to TRBJ2-1, with 10 positions matching TRBD2. This CDR3 contains 16 residues. After removal of 1 base from V and 2 bases from J, the junction contained 2 bases not matched to a gene. Germline lookup yields CDR1 MNHNS and CDR2 SASEGT. The CDR3 region has the DNA TGTGCCAGCAGTGAAGGCCTAGCGGGAGCCTACAATGAGCAGTTCTTC. Its translation is CASSEGLAGAYNEQFF.

The J gene is TRBJ2-1, the V gene TRBV20-1; 10 nucleotides match TRBD2. CDR1 and CDR2 (germline): DFQATT, SNEGSKA (reference sequence). J lost 9 bases, V lost 3 bases, and 2 bases had no gene match. This CDR3 is built from 12 residues. The CDR3 protein is CSASSGGREQFF. The DNA of the CDR3 is TGCAGTGCTAGTAGCGGGGGGCGTGAGCAGTTCTTC.

This chain uses TRBV2 with TRBJ2-1; D is undetermined. V lost 2 bases to trimming and J lost 4 bases, with 9 bases between them. The CDR3 loop spans 14 amino acids. Germline assignment: CDR1 SNHLY and CDR2 FYNNEI. The CDR3 is CASSEPNAYNEQFF. The CDR3 DNA reads as TGTGCCAGCAGTGAACCCAACGCGTACAATGAGCAGTTCTTC.

The chain combines TRBV27 with TRBJ1-6; TRBD1 matches at 7 bases. V shed 5 bases and J 8 bases; nucleotides not matched to a gene: 12. In germline, CDR1 is MNHEY, CDR2 SMNVEV (reference sequence). The CDR3 contains 16 residues. The CDR3 is CASSPDPYTGDSPLHF. CDR3 nucleotide sequence: TGTGCCAGCAGTCCGGACCCATATACAGGGGATTCACCCCTCCACTTT.

The chain is built from TRBV2 and TRBJ1-1; D is undetermined. Germline CDR1 SNHLY, CDR2 FYNNEI. V gave up 6 bases and J gave up 8 bases, with 22 bases separating them. The CDR3 runs 15 residues. The CDR3 here is CASRLDGQPIIEAFF. The CDR3 bases are TGTGCCAGCAGGTTGGATGGGCAGCCTATTATCGAAGCTTTCTTT.

For this clone: This CDR3 is also generated by other DNA sequences in the sample. The rearrangement uses TRBV3-1 (or the pseudogene TRBV3-2) and TRBJ1-1; 7 bases align to TRBD1. The CDR3 has 14 amino acids. Germline lookup yields CDR1 LGHDT and CDR2 YNNKEL (reference sequence). The V segment lost 4 bases and the J segment 0 bases; nucleotides outside the gene matches: 2. This CDR3 is CASSLGQVNTEAFF. CDR3 sequence (DNA): TGTGCCAGCAGCCTCGGACAGGTGAACACTGAAGCTTTCTTT.

There are a few counts of this clone. The DNA for the CDR3 is TGTGCCAGCAGTCGGAGTACAGGGTTTCCTGAAGCTTTCTTT. It yields the protein CASSRSTGFPEAFF. The rearrangement links TRBV6-5 to TRBJ1-1, with a possible D match to TRBD1 (6 bases). The V end was cut by 5 bases, the J end by 6 bases, with 16 bases between. Germline CDR1 and CDR2: MNHEY and SVGAGI. The length of the CDR3 is 14 residues.

The chain recombines TRBV10-3 with TRBJ1-3, with 7 bases aligning to TRBD1. In germline, CDR1 is ENHRY, CDR2 SYGVKD. Germline trimming cut 4 bases from V and 4 bases from J; bases unmatched to any gene: 10. The CDR3 loop spans 16 amino acids. The DNA for the CDR3 is TGTGCCATCAGTGCTGCCAGGGGGTTAGGAGGAAACACCATATATTTT. It translates to CAISAARGLGGNTIYF.

The rearrangement joins TRBV3-1 (or the pseudogene TRBV3-2) to TRBJ2-3, with a weak D call TRBD2 (6 bases). The germline V gene has CDR1 LGHDT and CDR2 YNNKEL (reference sequence). This CDR3 comprises 14 residues. V gave up 3 bases and J gave up 2 bases, with 9 bases separating them. In nucleotides, the CDR3 is TGTGCCAGCAGCCACCGGACTAACACAGATACGCAGTATTTT. This translates into CASSHRTNTDTQYF.

This sequence joins TRBV6-1 and TRBJ1-2, with 7 bases lining up with TRBD1. Losses at the gene ends were 6 bases for V and 1 base for J; bases not matched to a gene: 2. This CDR3 comprises 13 residues. The germline V gene encodes CDR1 MNHNS and CDR2 SASEGT. The CDR3 DNA reads as TGTGCCAGCAGGCCAGGGGGTAACTATGGCTACACCTTC. Translating gives CASRPGGNYGYTF.

V usage is TRBV5-3 and J usage is TRBJ2-7, with a tentative D call TRBD1 (6 bases). TRBV5-3 qualifies as an ORF whose function is uncertain. V lost 5 bases and J 1 base, leaving 13 bases between the germline ends. This CDR3 is 14 amino acids long. The CDR3 here is CARSPHRVSYEQYF. CDR3 in DNA: TGTGCCAGAAGTCCCCACAGGGTTTCCTACGAGCAGTACTTC.

The chain joins TRBV6-1 to TRBJ2-3, with 9 bases that match TRBD2. Unmatched junction bases numbered 2, after V lost 0 bases and J lost 7 bases. Germline V gene data show CDR1 as MNHNS and CDR2 as SASEGT. The CDR3 totals 14 residues. CDR3 bases: TGTGCCAGCAGTGAAGCGCTAGCGGGAAATACGCAGTATTTT. It encodes CASSEALAGNTQYF.

This clone occurred once. The rearrangement links TRBV28 to TRBJ2-1; D possibly corresponds to TRBD2 (5 bases). V shed 7 bases and J shed 6 bases, with 10 bases lying between them. The germline V gene has CDR1 MDHEN and CDR2 SYDVKM. The CDR3 contains 12 residues. CDR3 sequence reads: CASTDYSNEQFF. In DNA, the CDR3 is TGTGCCAGCACCGACTATTCCAATGAGCAGTTCTTC. The variable domain in full, with the rest retrieved from reference TRBV28 and TRBJ2-1, is DVKVTQSSRYLVKRTGEKVFLECVQDMDHENMFWYRQDPGLGLRLIYFSYDVKMKEKGDIPEGYSVSREKKERFSLILESASTNQTSMYLCASTDYSNEQFFGPGTRLTVL.

The chain uses TRBV5-6 and TRBJ1-4; D is uncertain. This CDR3 is 18 amino acids long. Trimming removed 5 bases at V and 4 bases at J, with 24 bases between. CDR1 and CDR2 (germline): SGHDT, YYEEEE. CDR3 protein: CASSRGRGWDGDNEKLFF. CDR3 in DNA: TGTGCCAGCAGTCGCGGACGGGGATGGGATGGGGATAATGAAAAACTGTTTTTT.

This clone appeared once. This chain uses TRBV6-6 with TRBJ2-2; 11 bases fit TRBD2. The J segment lost 8 bases and the V segment lost 0 bases, leaving 5 bases of the junction unmatched. CDR3 size: 16 residues. CDR1 and CDR2 (germline): MNHNY, SVGAGI (reference sequence). CDR3 bases: TGTGCCAGCAGTTACTCAGTAGCGGGGGGGCAAGGGGAGCTGTTTTTT. The encoded protein is CASSYSVAGGQGELFF.

The chain links TRBV19 to TRBJ1-4, with 9 bases identical to TRBD1. V lost 3 bases and J lost 4; bases outside the gene matches: 3. This CDR3 contains 15 residues. Germline V lookup: CDR1 LNHDA, CDR2 SQIVND (reference sequence). CDR3 DNA sequence: TGTGCCAGTAGTATCCGGACAGGGGTTAATGAAAAACTGTTTTTT. Amino acid sequence: CASSIRTGVNEKLFF. Full variable domain (outside the CDR3, taken from reference TRBV19 and TRBJ1-4): DGGITQSPKYLFRKEGQNVTLSCEQNLNHDAMYWYRQDPGQGLRLIYYSQIVNDFQKGDIAEGYSVSREKKESFPLTVTSAQKNPTAFYLCASSIRTGVNEKLFFGSGTQLSVL.

The chain links TRBV29-1 to TRBJ2-7; no clear D gene. Per the germline V gene, CDR1 is SQVTM and CDR2 is ANQGSEA. The CDR3 sequence is 13 residues long. V lost 4 bases and J lost 3, with 13 bases in between. CDR3 bases: TGCAGCGTTGGCGAGACAATAAACTACGAGCAGTACTTC. It codes for CSVGETINYEQYF.

V gene TRBV25-1 combines with J gene TRBJ2-2, with 8 bases fitting TRBD1. J gave up 0 bases and V 5 bases, and 2 bases lay outside the gene matches. The CDR3 covers 15 residues. The germline V gene has CDR1 MGHDK and CDR2 SYGVNS. CDR3 nucleotides: TGTGCCAGCAGTCAGGGGGCATCGAACACCGGGGAGCTGTTTTTT. It translates to CASSQGASNTGELFF. Together with reference TRBV25-1 and TRBJ2-2, the CDR3 gives the full variable domain: EADIYQTPRYLVIGTGKKITLECSQTMGHDKMYWYQQDPGMELHLIHYSYGVNSTEKGDLSSESTVSRIRTEHFPLTLESARPSHTSQYLCASSQGASNTGELFFGEGSRLTVL.

The chain combines TRBV7-9 with TRBJ2-5; TRBD1 matches 9 bases. Germline V gene lookup returns CDR1 SEHNR and CDR2 FQNEAQ (reference sequence). V shed 1 base, J shed 4 bases, and the junction held 4 bases outside the gene matches. The CDR3 contains 15 residues. The chain's CDR3 is CASSLGTGAGETQYF. CDR3 DNA: TGTGCCAGCAGCTTAGGGACAGGGGCCGGAGAGACCCAGTACTTC. Based on the CDR3 plus reference TRBV7-9 and TRBJ2-5, the full variable domain is DTGVSQNPRHKITKRGQNVTFRCDPISEHNRLYWYRQTLGQGPEFLTYFQNEAQLEKSRLLSDRFSAERPKGSFSTLEIQRTEQGDSAMYLCASSLGTGAGETQYFGPGTRLLVL.

CDR3 amino acids: CASSQGYSPGLGNQPQHF. DNA of the CDR3: TGTGCCAGCAGCCAAGGCTACTCGCCGGGACTCGGCAATCAGCCCCAGCATTTT. The chain employs TRBV3-1 (or the pseudogene TRBV3-2) and TRBJ1-5; D perhaps matches TRBD1 (5 bases). CDR3 length: 18 residues. V lost 1 base and J lost 2, with 18 bases in between. Germline values: CDR1 LGHDT, CDR2 YNNKEL (reference sequence).

V and J are TRBV6-5 and TRBJ2-7, with TRBD1 as a possible D gene (5 bases). Germline CDR1 and CDR2: MNHEY and SVGAGI. CDR3 length: 12 amino acids. The ends were cut back, 5 bases at V and 5 bases at J, with 10 bases in the middle. Here the CDR3 reads CASSRQGNEQYF. CDR3 in DNA: TGTGCCAGCAGTCGTCAGGGAAACGAGCAGTACTTC.

V is TRBV19 and J is TRBJ2-7; 7 bases align to TRBD1. The CDR3 runs to 15 residues. Germline V gene lookup returns CDR1 LNHDA and CDR2 SQIVND (reference sequence). The V and J ends lost 4 bases and 0 bases, in that order; junction bases with no gene match: 6. The CDR3 bases are TGTGCCAGTAGTAGCTCCGGGACAGTCTCCTACGAGCAGTACTTC. It yields the protein CASSSSGTVSYEQYF.

The chain couples TRBV7-9 to TRBJ2-3, with TRBD1 matching over 8 bases. The CDR3 is made up of 14 amino acids. The ends lost 4 bases at V and 5 bases at J; junction bases unmatched: 5. Per the germline V gene, CDR1 is SEHNR and CDR2 is FQNEAQ (reference sequence). CDR3 DNA sequence: TGTGCCAGCAGCTCCCCCGACAGGGGAGATACGCAGTATTTT. This encodes CASSSPDRGDTQYF.

A few counts support this clone. The chain employs TRBV7-6 and TRBJ2-1; 10 positions match TRBD1. This CDR3 comprises 16 residues. Trimming took 2 bases from V and 4 from J; bases not matched to a gene: 5. CDR1 is SGHVS, CDR2 FNYEAQ, per germline. CDR3 residues: CASSLLGQGGYNEQFF. DNA of the CDR3: TGTGCCAGCAGCTTATTAGGACAGGGGGGGTACAATGAGCAGTTCTTC.

This clone has a handful of counts. The chain employs TRBV30 and TRBJ1-5; D might be TRBD1 (5 bases). V shed 0 bases and J shed 5 bases, with 5 bases lying between them. Germline V lookup: CDR1 GTSNPN, CDR2 SVGIG (reference sequence). This CDR3 comprises 12 residues. The CDR3, as DNA: TGTGCCTGGAGTGTAGGGGATCAGCCCCAGCATTTT. Translated, it gives CAWSVGDQPQHF. Together with reference TRBV30 and TRBJ1-5, the CDR3 gives the full variable domain: SQTIHQWPATLVQPVGSPLSLECTVEGTSNPNLYWYRQAAGRGLQLLFYSVGIGQISSEVPQNLSASRPQDRQFILSSKKLLLSDSGFYLCAWSVGDQPQHFGDGTRLSIL.

This clone was observed once. The chain links TRBV7-2 to TRBJ1-2; 8 bases agree with TRBD1. This CDR3 comprises 13 residues. V trimming: 7 bases; J trimming: 3 bases; junction bases outside the gene matches: 4. CDR1 and CDR2 from the germline V gene are SGHTA and FQGNSA. CDR3 DNA: TGTGCCAGCACCAAGGACAGGGACTATGGCTACACCTTC. This gives the protein CASTKDRDYGYTF.